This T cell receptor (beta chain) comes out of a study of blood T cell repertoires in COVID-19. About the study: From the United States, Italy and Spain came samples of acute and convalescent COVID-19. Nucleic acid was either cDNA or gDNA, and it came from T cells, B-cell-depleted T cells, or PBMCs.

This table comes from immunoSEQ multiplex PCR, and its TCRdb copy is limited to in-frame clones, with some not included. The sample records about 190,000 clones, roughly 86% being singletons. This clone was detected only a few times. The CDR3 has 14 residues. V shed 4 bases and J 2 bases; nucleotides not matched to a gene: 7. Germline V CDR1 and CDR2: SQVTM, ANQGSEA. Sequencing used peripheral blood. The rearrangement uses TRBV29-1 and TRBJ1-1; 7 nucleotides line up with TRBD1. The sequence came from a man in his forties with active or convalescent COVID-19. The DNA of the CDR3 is TGCAGCGTTGCGGGCCGACAGGGCAACACTGAAGCTTTCTTT. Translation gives CSVAGRQGNTEAFF.